This record looks at one T cell receptor beta chain sequence and its context. TCRdb's table, derived via immunoSEQ multiplex PCR, lists solely in-frame clones and lacks some. The data contain under 250,000 clones, roughly 84% of them singletons. The sample originates from a study of blood T cell repertoires in COVID-19. Germline lookup yields CDR1 MNHNS and CDR2 SASEGT. The CDR3 has 14 amino acids. J gave up 10 bases and V 1 base, and 7 bases lay outside the gene matches. Source material: peripheral blood. The sequence came from a man aged 45 to 65 who had recovered from COVID-19. V usage is TRBV6-1 and J usage is TRBJ2-1, with 7 bases that match TRBD2. CDR3 DNA sequence: TGTGCCAGCAGTGAAGGGGGGGGGTCTCGGGAGCAGTTCTTC. Amino acid sequence: CASSEGGGSREQFF.